The clone carrying this TCR beta chain showed up many times. Through Arm-PCR of CDR3 regions and iRepertoire HTBI primers, TCR beta libraries were built. TCRdb reprocessed the multiplex PCR reads via MiXCR and lists one record per CDR3 protein. The data contain roughly 610,000 distinct CDR3 sequences, around 16% of them singletons. Time point here: newly diagnosed GD, antithyroid drugs for less than 3 months. From RNA extracted from PBMCs, the TCR library was made. The CDR3 runs 12 residues. Germline V gives CDR1 SNHLY, CDR2 FYNNEI. V lost 6 bases and J 6 bases, leaving 9 bases between the germline ends. The data stem from a study of regulatory T cells in long-lasting Graves disease. This sample was also put to use in a study of T cells in Graves' hyperthyroidism and ophthalmopathy.

Sequenced here: peripheral blood mononuclear cells (PBMCs), sampled at new diagnosis, from a patient treated with antithyroid drugs. The chain employs TRBV2 and TRBJ2-1; weak D call: TRBD1 (5 bases). This receptor was obtained from a man aged 18 to 29 with Graves disease. CDR3 protein: CASRRQSNEQFF. The CDR3 nucleotides are TGTGCCAGCAGAAGACAGTCCAATGAGCAGTTCTTC.